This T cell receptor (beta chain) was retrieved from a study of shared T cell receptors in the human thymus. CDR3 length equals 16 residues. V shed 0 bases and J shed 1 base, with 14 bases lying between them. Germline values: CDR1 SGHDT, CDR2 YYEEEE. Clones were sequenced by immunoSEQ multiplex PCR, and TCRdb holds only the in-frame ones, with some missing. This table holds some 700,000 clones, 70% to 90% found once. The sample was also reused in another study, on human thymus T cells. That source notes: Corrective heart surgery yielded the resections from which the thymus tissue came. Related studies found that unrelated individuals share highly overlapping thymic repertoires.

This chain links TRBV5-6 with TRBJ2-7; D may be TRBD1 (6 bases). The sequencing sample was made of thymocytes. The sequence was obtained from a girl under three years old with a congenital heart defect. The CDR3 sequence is CASSLARGRISYEQYF. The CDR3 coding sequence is TGTGCCAGCAGCTTGGCCAGGGGACGGATTTCCTACGAGCAGTACTTC.